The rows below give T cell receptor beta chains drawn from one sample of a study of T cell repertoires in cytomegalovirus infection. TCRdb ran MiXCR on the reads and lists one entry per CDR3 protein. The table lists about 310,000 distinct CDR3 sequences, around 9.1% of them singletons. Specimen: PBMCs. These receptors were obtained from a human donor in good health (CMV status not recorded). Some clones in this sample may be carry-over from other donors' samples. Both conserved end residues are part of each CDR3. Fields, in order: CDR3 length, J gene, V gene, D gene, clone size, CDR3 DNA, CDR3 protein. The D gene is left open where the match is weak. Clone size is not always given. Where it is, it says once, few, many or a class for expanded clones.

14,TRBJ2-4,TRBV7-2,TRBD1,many,TGTGCCAGCAGCCCCCGGACAGGCCAAAACATTCAGTACTTC,CASSPRTGQNIQYF
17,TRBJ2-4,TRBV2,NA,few,TGTGCCAGCAGTCTCTCCGGGACTGAGATAGCCAAAAACATTCAGTACTTC,CASSLSGTEIAKNIQYF
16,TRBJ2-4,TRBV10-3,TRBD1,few,TGTGCCATCAGTGAGACCGACAGGGGGCTAGAAAACATTCAGTACTTC,CAISETDRGLENIQYF
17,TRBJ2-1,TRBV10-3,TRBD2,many,TGTGCCATCAGTGAGCCCGCCGGGGGGGGGGGCCCGAATGAGCAGTTCTTC,CAISEPAGGGGPNEQFF
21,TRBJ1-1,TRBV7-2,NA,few,TGTGCCAGCAGCTTAGCGCGGGCGCGGGACCGCTTCCCCGGGGCGAACACTGAAGCTTTCTTT,CASSLARARDRFPGANTEAFF
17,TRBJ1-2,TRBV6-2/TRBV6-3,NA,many,TGTGCCAGCAGTTACGAGACAGCTCGTATTCGTGGGCGAGGCTACACCTTC,CASSYETARIRGRGYTF
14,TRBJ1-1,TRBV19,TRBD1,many,TGTGCCAGTGAGACAGGGAAGGTGAACACTGAAGCTTTCTTT,CASETGKVNTEAFF
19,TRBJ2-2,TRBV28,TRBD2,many,TGTGCCAGCAGAGTAGCCGGGACTAGCGGGGGGACGAACACCGGGGAGCTGTTTTTT,CASRVAGTSGGTNTGELFF
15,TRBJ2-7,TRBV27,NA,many,TGTGCCAGCAGTTCCGCTTCGAAAGGGGCCTACGAGCAGTACTTC,CASSSASKGAYEQYF
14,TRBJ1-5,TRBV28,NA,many,TGTGCCAGCAGTTTATGGGACAACAATCAGCCCCAGCATTTT,CASSLWDNNQPQHF
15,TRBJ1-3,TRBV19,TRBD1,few,TGTGCCAGTAGTACTGGACAGGTCGCTGGAAACACCATATATTTT,CASSTGQVAGNTIYF
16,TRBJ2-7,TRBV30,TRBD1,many,TGTGCCTGGAGTGTAGGGACAGAGTTCCCATCGTGGGAGCAGTACTTC,CAWSVGTEFPSWEQYF
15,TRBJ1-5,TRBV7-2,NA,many,TGTGCCAGCAGCTTAGTGGGCGGGGGGGCTCAGCCCCAGCATTTT,CASSLVGGGAQPQHF
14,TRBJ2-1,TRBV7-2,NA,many,TGTGCCAGCAGCTTAATCGGACTACCAAATGAGCAGTTCTTC,CASSLIGLPNEQFF
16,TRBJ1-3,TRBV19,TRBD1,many,TGTGCCAGTAGTGCCACCCCCGGGACAGGAGAAAACACCATATATTTT,CASSATPGTGENTIYF
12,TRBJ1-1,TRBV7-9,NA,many,TGTGCCAGCAGCAACAGGGCGCCGGAAGCTTTCTTT,CASSNRAPEAFF
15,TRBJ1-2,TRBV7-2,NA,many,TGTGCCAGCAGCCGTACAGGTTCCTCAGTGGATGGCTACACCTTC,CASSRTGSSVDGYTF
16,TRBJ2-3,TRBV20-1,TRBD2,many,TGCAGTGCTACCAGCGGGGGCTCCCTTTCCGCAGATACGCAGTATTTT,CSATSGGSLSADTQYF
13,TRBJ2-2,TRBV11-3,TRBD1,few,TGTGCCAGCAGGGACAGGGGGCAGAAGGAGCTGTTTTTT,CASRDRGQKELFF
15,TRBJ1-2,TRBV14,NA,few,TGTGCCAGCAGCCAACAACAGGCCCCAAACTATGGCTACACCTTC,CASSQQQAPNYGYTF
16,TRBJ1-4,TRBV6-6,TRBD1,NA,TGTGCCAGCAGTCGGGGACAGGATTGGACTAATGAAAAACTGTTTTTT,CASSRGQDWTNEKLFF
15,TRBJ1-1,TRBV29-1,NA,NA,TGCAGCGTTGAAGATGTGGAGGCCATGAACACTGAAGCTTTCTTT,CSVEDVEAMNTEAFF
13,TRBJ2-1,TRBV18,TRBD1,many,TGTGCCAGCTCAGAGGACAGGGCGAATGAGCAGTTCTTC,CASSEDRANEQFF
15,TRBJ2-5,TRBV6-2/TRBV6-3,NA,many,TGTGCCAGCAGTCCCCAGGGCAGGCCGGCGGAGACCCAGTACTTC,CASSPQGRPAETQYF
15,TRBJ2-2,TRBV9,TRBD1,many,TGTGCCAGCAGCGGGGACAGGGTGAACACCGGGGAGCTGTTTTTT,CASSGDRVNTGELFF
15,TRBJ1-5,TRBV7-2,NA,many,TGTGCCAGCAGTTGGGACGTTTATAGCAATCAGCCCCAGCATTTT,CASSWDVYSNQPQHF
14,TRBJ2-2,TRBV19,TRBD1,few,TGTGCCAGTGGAAGGACAGGGGGCACCGGGGAGCTGTTTTTT,CASGRTGGTGELFF